This T cell receptor beta chain originates from a study of fetal regulatory T cell absence and autoimmunity. Study information: The IPEX patients lacked clinical diabetes but had exocrine pancreas autoimmunity. Findings of the study overall: Compared with cord blood, pancreas showed oligoclonal TCR enrichment, some clones over 90-fold. The oligoclonal enrichment was interpreted as supporting antigen-driven pancreatic autoimmunity before birth in IPEX syndrome. TRB gene family usage was broadly similar in cord blood and pancreas.

The assay was immunoSEQ multiplex PCR, and TCRdb's table has in-frame clones only and misses some. Among more than 90,000 clones listed, approximately 75% were seen once. Of note for this clone: Its antigen is unidentified.

Germline V gives CDR1 MNHEY, CDR2 SVGAGI. This CDR3 region has 15 residues. Germline trimming cut 2 bases from V and 4 bases from J; bases unmatched to any gene: 5. The sample taken for sequencing was pancreas tissue. The chain employs TRBV6-5 and TRBJ1-5, with 7 bases that match TRBD1. This TCR was sampled from a male donor with IPEX syndrome. Here the CDR3 reads CASSYPGTANQPQHF. CDR3 DNA sequence: TGTGCCAGCAGTTACCCCGGGACAGCTAATCAGCCCCAGCATTTT.